This entry is about one T cell receptor (beta chain). Germline CDR1 reads SEHNR; CDR2 reads FQNEAQ (reference sequence). Trimming shortened V by 2 bases and J by 4 bases, and 17 bases separated the two germline ends. The CDR3 totals 17 residues. The data are from a study of blood T cell repertoires in COVID-19. In the original workflow: Quantification of nucleated cells was approximated via reference gene primer amplification. Assay: immunoSEQ multiplex PCR; the TCRdb copy retains only in-frame clones and omits some. D and trimming were read from the DNA, whereas the V and J calls and clone size are those reported in that table. The sample shows 100,000 to 150,000 clones, approximately 90% of them seen only once.

Sequencing was performed on peripheral blood. This clonotype was sampled from a man aged 45 to 65 with acute or convalescent COVID-19. V gene TRBV7-9 combines with J gene TRBJ2-2; D is uncertain. The CDR3 reads CASSLPLTGYGTGELFF. CDR3 nucleotides: TGTGCCAGCAGCTTACCCCTTACCGGGTATGGCACCGGGGAGCTGTTTTTT.